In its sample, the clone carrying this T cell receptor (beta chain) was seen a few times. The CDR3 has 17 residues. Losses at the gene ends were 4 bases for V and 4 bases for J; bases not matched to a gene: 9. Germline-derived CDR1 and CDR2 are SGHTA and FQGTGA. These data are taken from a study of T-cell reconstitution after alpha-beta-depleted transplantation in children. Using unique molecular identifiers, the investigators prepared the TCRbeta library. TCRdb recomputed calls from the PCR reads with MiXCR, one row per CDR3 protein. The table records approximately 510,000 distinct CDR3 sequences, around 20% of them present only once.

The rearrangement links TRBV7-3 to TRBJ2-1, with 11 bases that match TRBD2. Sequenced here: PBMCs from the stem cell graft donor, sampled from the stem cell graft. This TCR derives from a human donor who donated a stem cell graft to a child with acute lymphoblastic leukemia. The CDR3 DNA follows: TGTGCCAGCAGCTCTGGGACTAGCGGCGACTTTTACAATGAGCAGTTCTTC. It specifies CASSSGTSGDFYNEQFF.